The TCR beta chain described here comes from a study of regulatory T cells in long-lasting Graves disease. In the study overall: Recently diagnosed Graves' patients had received antithyroid drugs for under 3 months.

The time point is: newly diagnosed GD, antithyroid drugs for less than 3 months. Extracted PBMC RNA gave rise to the TCR library. Graves' disease diagnosis relied on American Thyroid Association guidelines. Construction of TCR beta libraries relied on iRepertoire HTBI primers and on Arm-PCR targeting CDR3 regions. Per the original methods: Spanning all samples, the identified segments comprised about 62 TRBV and around 13 TRBJ. Using its own MiXCR run on the multiplex PCR reads, TCRdb lists one record per CDR3 protein. These V and J calls derive from TCRdb rather than the authors' analysis. Of over 350,000 distinct CDR3 sequences listed, about 15% are singletons. V shed 2 bases and J shed 6 bases, with 19 bases lying between them. The CDR3 loop spans 17 amino acids. CDR1 is MNHEY, CDR2 SMNVEV, per germline (reference sequence). The same specimen was also included in a second study, on T cells in Graves' hyperthyroidism and ophthalmopathy.

The sequences come from peripheral blood mononuclear cells (PBMCs), collected at new diagnosis, from a patient treated with antithyroid drugs. The chain recombines TRBV27 with TRBJ2-2, with D possibly being TRBD2 (5 bases). This TCR came from a woman aged 40 to 49 with Graves disease. The CDR3 loop is CASSLRGLGVGAGELFF. The CDR3 DNA follows: TGTGCCAGCAGTTTACGAGGTTTGGGAGTAGGCGCCGGGGAGCTGTTTTTT.